The 29 T cell receptor beta chains listed next were all sequenced from one sample in a study of cytomegalovirus exposure and HLA in healthy donors. Produced via immunoSEQ multiplex PCR; TCRdb's table is partial and in-frame only. The sample holds 20,000 to 25,000 clones, around 97% seen once. Sequences were obtained from PBMCs. These receptors all come from a man aged 30 to 39 in good health and CMV-seropositive.

The chain uses TRBV28 and TRBJ2-7; 7 nucleotides agree with TRBD1. Germline CDR1 MDHEN, CDR2 SYDVKM. The CDR3 extends over 15 amino acids. V lost 6 bases, J lost 0 bases, and 8 bases stayed unmatched. CDR3 residues: CASRIGGTASYEQYF. The CDR3 DNA sequence: TGTGCCAGCAGGATAGGTGGGACAGCCTCCTACGAGCAGTACTTC.

V gene TRBV25-1 combines with J gene TRBJ2-1; D might be TRBD1 (6 bases). Per germline, CDR1 MGHDK and CDR2 SYGVNS. This CDR3 region has 16 residues. V was clipped by 3 bases and J by 7 bases, with 19 bases between them. The CDR3 protein is CASSDPSGESINEQFF. The CDR3 DNA is TGTGCCAGCAGTGACCCGTCAGGGGAGTCAATTAATGAGCAGTTCTTC.

In this sample, this clone turned up once. CDR3 sequence reads: CASSVGQDYNQPQHF. As DNA, the CDR3 is TGTGCCAGCAGCGTAGGACAGGATTACAATCAGCCCCAGCATTTT. The gene calls are TRBV9 and TRBJ1-5; possibly TRBD1 for D (6 bases). This CDR3 region has 15 residues. Germline CDR1 reads SGDLS; CDR2 reads YYNGEE. Trimming left V 0 bases short and J 3 bases short, with 10 bases between.

J is TRBJ2-3 and V is TRBV15, with 7 nucleotides matching TRBD2. CDR3 length: 16 residues. The ends lost 5 bases at V and 2 bases at J; junction bases unmatched: 10. Germline-derived CDR1 and CDR2 are LNHNV and YYDKDF (reference sequence). CDR3 in DNA: TGTGCCACCAGCCTTATCAGCGGGAAAGTCACAGATACGCAGTATTTT. Amino acids: CATSLISGKVTDTQYF.

The chain links TRBV6-5 to TRBJ2-7; maybe TRBD2 (5 bases). V was pared by 2 bases and J by 4 bases, with 12 bases between. This CDR3 spans 14 amino acids. CDR1 is MNHEY, CDR2 SVGAGI, per germline. The CDR3 bases are TGTGCCAGCAGTTACGGGAGCAGACCTTACGAGCAGTACTTC. Translated, it gives CASSYGSRPYEQYF.

V is TRBV9 and J is TRBJ2-1, with D tentatively TRBD1 (6 bases). Deletions cut 5 bases from V and 3 bases from J, with 24 bases between. In germline, CDR1 is SGDLS, CDR2 YYNGEE. This CDR3 has 18 amino acids. CDR3: CASSTSRGISLRYNEQFF. CDR3 nucleotides: TGTGCCAGCAGTACAAGTAGGGGGATAAGTCTACGCTACAATGAGCAGTTCTTC.

The V and J genes are TRBV6-1 and TRBJ2-3, with TRBD1 matching over 11 bases. Germline values: CDR1 MNHNS, CDR2 SASEGT. This CDR3 is 14 amino acids long. V dropped 6 bases and J dropped 6; count of bases not matched to a gene: 5. The CDR3 sequence: CASRRDRGDDTQYF. Written as DNA, the CDR3 is TGTGCCAGCAGGCGGGACAGGGGGGACGATACGCAGTATTTT.

V and J are TRBV19 and TRBJ1-5; D gene unclear. This CDR3 region has 15 residues. The ends were cut back, 1 base at V and 0 bases at J, with 7 bases in the middle. The V gene's germline CDR1 is LNHDA and CDR2 SQIVND (reference sequence). CDR3 in amino acids: CASSIGGHSNQPQHF. As DNA, the CDR3 is TGTGCCAGTAGTATAGGCGGCCATAGCAATCAGCCCCAGCATTTT.

This chain connects TRBV28 to TRBJ1-5; D gene ambiguous. Germline V gene sequence: CDR1 MDHEN, CDR2 SYDVKM. The V end was cut by 5 bases, the J end by 5 bases, with 13 bases between. The CDR3 is made up of 14 amino acids. The CDR3 sequence is CASSGSAGYQPQHF. DNA of the CDR3: TGTGCCAGCAGTGGTTCTGCGGGGTATCAGCCCCAGCATTTT.

The V gene is TRBV18, the J gene TRBJ2-7; TRBD1 agrees at 7 bases. The germline CDR1 and CDR2 sequences are KGHSH and LQKENI. J gave up 4 bases and V 4 bases, and 7 bases lay outside the gene matches. The CDR3 is 14 residues long. CDR3: CASSLQGSLYEQYF. CDR3 in DNA: TGTGCCAGCTCACTACAGGGGTCTTTATACGAGCAGTACTTC.

CDR3 coding DNA: TGTGCCAGCAGAAAACAGAGTAGCAATCAGCCCCAGCATTTT. This gives the protein CASRKQSSNQPQHF. This chain joins TRBV7-2 and TRBJ1-5, with D hard to call. The CDR3 covers 14 residues. V was trimmed by 6 bases and J by 0 bases, leaving 9 bases between them. Germline values: CDR1 SGHTA, CDR2 FQGNSA.

The chain links TRBV15 to TRBJ1-1; D is unresolved. The CDR3 is 14 residues long. V lost 3 bases and J 5 bases, leaving 13 bases between the germline ends. CDR1 is LNHNV, CDR2 YYDKDF, per germline (reference sequence). The CDR3 sequence: CATSRFPGGTEAFF. The CDR3 nucleotides read TGTGCCACCAGCAGGTTCCCTGGAGGGACTGAAGCTTTCTTT.

The gene calls are TRBV5-1 and TRBJ1-2; D gene uncertain. V gave up 5 bases and J gave up 3 bases, with 14 bases separating them. Germline-derived CDR1 and CDR2 are SGHRS and YFSETQ. There are 14 residues in the CDR3. Written as DNA, the CDR3 is TGCGCCAGCAGATCTTACATGGCGGACTATGGCTACACCTTC. It translates to CASRSYMADYGYTF.

This rearrangement joins TRBV9 to TRBJ2-2; tentatively, D is TRBD2 (5 bases). CDR3 length: 16 amino acids. The ends were cut back, 2 bases at V and 5 bases at J, with 16 bases in the middle. The germline V gene encodes CDR1 SGDLS and CDR2 YYNGEE. CDR3 DNA sequence: TGTGCCAGCAGCGTTAACCCTAGCTACGATACCGGGGAGCTGTTTTTT. This gives the protein CASSVNPSYDTGELFF.

The rearrangement links TRBV6-5 to TRBJ2-7, with unresolved D. Germline CDR1 is MNHEY and CDR2 is SVGAGI. V lost 8 bases to trimming and J lost 4 bases, with 15 bases between them. CDR3 length: 13 amino acids. The CDR3 loop reads CASSKVWRYEQYF. The CDR3 bases are TGTGCCAGCTCGAAGGTGTGGAGATACGAGCAGTACTTC.

V is TRBV2 and J is TRBJ1-5, with D maybe TRBD1 (5 bases). The CDR3 consists of 15 residues. V lost 4 bases and J lost 0, with 10 bases in between. Germline CDR1 SNHLY, CDR2 FYNNEI. CDR3: CASSGTKISNQPQHF. The CDR3 DNA is TGTGCCAGCAGTGGGACAAAAATTAGCAATCAGCCCCAGCATTTT.

J is TRBJ1-1 and V is TRBV30, with 7 bases lining up with TRBD1. J gave up 1 base and V 8 bases, and 7 bases lay outside the gene matches. This CDR3 has 13 amino acids. From germline, CDR1 is GTSNPN and CDR2 SVGIG (reference sequence). The chain's CDR3 is CARRGEGNTEAFF. For the CDR3, the DNA is TGTGCCCGCAGGGGGGAAGGGAACACTGAAGCTTTCTTT. The whole variable domain, remainder taken from reference TRBV30 and TRBJ1-1, is SQTIHQWPATLVQPVGSPLSLECTVEGTSNPNLYWYRQAAGRGLQLLFYSVGIGQISSEVPQNLSASRPQDRQFILSSKKLLLSDSGFYLCARRGEGNTEAFFGQGTRLTVV.

This rearrangement joins TRBV5-6 to TRBJ2-7, with D maybe TRBD2 (7 bases). Looked up from germline, CDR1 is SGHDT and CDR2 is YYEEEE. The CDR3 sequence is 14 residues long. Trimming took 4 bases from V and 3 from J, leaving 14 bases between them. CDR3 sequence reads: CASSRWGGLYEQYF. The DNA for the CDR3 is TGTGCCAGCAGCCGGTGGGGGGGCCTCTACGAGCAGTACTTC.

The chain couples TRBV6-1 to TRBJ2-7, with D maybe TRBD2 (5 bases). The CDR3 consists of 17 residues. V was shortened by 2 bases and J by 1 base, with 18 bases between the two germline ends. CDR1 is MNHNS, CDR2 SASEGT, per germline. Here the CDR3 DNA reads TGTGCCAGCAGTGAACGAGGAAGAGCGGTTAGATCCTACGAGCAGTACTTC. Protein product: CASSERGRAVRSYEQYF.

The chain uses TRBV7-9 and TRBJ2-1, with 7 bases that match TRBD1. Trimming at V came to 1 base and at J to 4 bases, leaving 4 bases not matched to a gene. CDR3 length equals 15 residues. Per the germline V gene, CDR1 is SEHNR and CDR2 is FQNEAQ (reference sequence). CDR3 amino acids: CASSLGLGQYNEQFF. In nucleotides, the CDR3 is TGTGCCAGCAGCTTAGGACTGGGACAGTACAATGAGCAGTTCTTC.

The rearrangement links TRBV6-5 to TRBJ2-7, with 13 bases matching TRBD2. CDR1 is MNHEY, CDR2 SVGAGI, per germline. The CDR3 covers 15 residues. V gave up 6 bases and J gave up 3 bases; unmatched junction bases: 5. In DNA, the CDR3 is TGTGCCAGCAGCGGACTAGCGGGAGACTACTACGAGCAGTACTTC. Its translation is CASSGLAGDYYEQYF.

This chain links TRBV28 with TRBJ1-1; D remains unclear. Germline CDR1 and CDR2: MDHEN and SYDVKM. There are 14 residues in the CDR3. V was shortened by 4 bases and J by 3 bases, with 12 bases between the two germline ends. This CDR3 reads CASSSPGRYTEAFF. DNA for the CDR3: TGTGCCAGCAGTTCCCCTGGTAGATACACTGAAGCTTTCTTT.

This rearrangement joins TRBV11-2 to TRBJ2-7, with D perhaps TRBD2 (5 bases). Germline CDR1 and CDR2: SGHAT and FQNNGV. The V end was cut by 5 bases, the J end by 3 bases, with 14 bases between. The CDR3 sequence is 14 residues long. CDR3 region: CASSPRRELYEQYF. The CDR3, as DNA: TGTGCCAGCAGCCCTAGACGGGAACTCTACGAGCAGTACTTC.

This chain uses TRBV5-1 with TRBJ2-1; 10 positions agree with TRBD2. Germline CDR1 SGHRS, CDR2 YFSETQ. Trimming took 2 bases from V and 6 from J; bases not matched to a gene: 11. This CDR3 region has 17 residues. CDR3 DNA: TGCGCCAGCAGCTTTTCAAGCGGGAGGGCCTTGGGCAATGAGCAGTTCTTC. It encodes CASSFSSGRALGNEQFF.

The CDR3 nucleotides are TGTGCCAGCAGCTTAAGTGACTGGGTGGGTGAAAAACTGTTTTTT. Translation gives CASSLSDWVGEKLFF. The chain has TRBV7-8 and TRBJ1-4; no firm D call. Germline CDR1 reads SGHVS; CDR2 reads FQNEAQ. The CDR3 length is 15 residues. The V and J ends lost 2 bases and 7 bases respectively, with 14 bases between them.

The V and J genes are TRBV5-5 and TRBJ2-7, with TRBD1 as a possible D gene (5 bases). Germline CDR1 and CDR2: SGHKS and YYEKEE (reference sequence). The CDR3 covers 16 residues. The V end lost 4 bases, the J end lost 0 bases, and 17 bases lay between the germline ends. The CDR3 DNA reads TGTGCCAGCAGCCCCAAACCAGGGTGGTTCTCCTACGAGCAGTACTTC. Translating gives CASSPKPGWFSYEQYF.

This clone has a single count. CDR3 in DNA: TGTGCCATCAGTGAGCAGGTTCGGGATACGCAGTATTTT. Its protein product is CAISEQVRDTQYF. The V gene is TRBV10-3, the J gene TRBJ2-3, with D unclear. CDR1 is ENHRY and CDR2 is SYGVKD in the germline V gene. Trimming took 2 bases from V and 6 from J, leaving 9 bases between them. This CDR3 has 13 residues.

In this sample, this clone turned up once. This sequence joins TRBV7-9 and TRBJ1-1, with D uncertain. The CDR3 contains 16 residues. Deletions cut 2 bases from V and 2 bases from J, with 15 bases between. Germline CDR1 and CDR2: SEHNR and FQNEAQ (reference sequence). CDR3 region: CASSLNMGRPNTEAFF. The CDR3, as DNA: TGTGCCAGCAGCTTAAACATGGGCAGGCCAAACACTGAAGCTTTCTTT.

The V call is TRBV7-2, the J call TRBJ1-1; D unresolved. The CDR3 consists of 11 residues. Germline assignment: CDR1 SGHTA and CDR2 FQGNSA. Trimming removed 5 bases at V and 10 bases at J, with 11 bases between. As DNA, the CDR3 is TGTGCCAGCAGCGTCGAGGGTCCAGCTTTCTTT. Translating gives CASSVEGPAFF. Filled out from reference TRBV7-2 and TRBJ1-1, the complete variable domain reads GAGVSQSPSNKVTEKGKDVELRCDPISGHTALYWYRQSLGQGLEFLIYFQGNSAPDKSGLPSDRFSAERTGGSVSTLTIQRTQQEDSAVYLCASSVEGPAFFGQGTRLTVV.